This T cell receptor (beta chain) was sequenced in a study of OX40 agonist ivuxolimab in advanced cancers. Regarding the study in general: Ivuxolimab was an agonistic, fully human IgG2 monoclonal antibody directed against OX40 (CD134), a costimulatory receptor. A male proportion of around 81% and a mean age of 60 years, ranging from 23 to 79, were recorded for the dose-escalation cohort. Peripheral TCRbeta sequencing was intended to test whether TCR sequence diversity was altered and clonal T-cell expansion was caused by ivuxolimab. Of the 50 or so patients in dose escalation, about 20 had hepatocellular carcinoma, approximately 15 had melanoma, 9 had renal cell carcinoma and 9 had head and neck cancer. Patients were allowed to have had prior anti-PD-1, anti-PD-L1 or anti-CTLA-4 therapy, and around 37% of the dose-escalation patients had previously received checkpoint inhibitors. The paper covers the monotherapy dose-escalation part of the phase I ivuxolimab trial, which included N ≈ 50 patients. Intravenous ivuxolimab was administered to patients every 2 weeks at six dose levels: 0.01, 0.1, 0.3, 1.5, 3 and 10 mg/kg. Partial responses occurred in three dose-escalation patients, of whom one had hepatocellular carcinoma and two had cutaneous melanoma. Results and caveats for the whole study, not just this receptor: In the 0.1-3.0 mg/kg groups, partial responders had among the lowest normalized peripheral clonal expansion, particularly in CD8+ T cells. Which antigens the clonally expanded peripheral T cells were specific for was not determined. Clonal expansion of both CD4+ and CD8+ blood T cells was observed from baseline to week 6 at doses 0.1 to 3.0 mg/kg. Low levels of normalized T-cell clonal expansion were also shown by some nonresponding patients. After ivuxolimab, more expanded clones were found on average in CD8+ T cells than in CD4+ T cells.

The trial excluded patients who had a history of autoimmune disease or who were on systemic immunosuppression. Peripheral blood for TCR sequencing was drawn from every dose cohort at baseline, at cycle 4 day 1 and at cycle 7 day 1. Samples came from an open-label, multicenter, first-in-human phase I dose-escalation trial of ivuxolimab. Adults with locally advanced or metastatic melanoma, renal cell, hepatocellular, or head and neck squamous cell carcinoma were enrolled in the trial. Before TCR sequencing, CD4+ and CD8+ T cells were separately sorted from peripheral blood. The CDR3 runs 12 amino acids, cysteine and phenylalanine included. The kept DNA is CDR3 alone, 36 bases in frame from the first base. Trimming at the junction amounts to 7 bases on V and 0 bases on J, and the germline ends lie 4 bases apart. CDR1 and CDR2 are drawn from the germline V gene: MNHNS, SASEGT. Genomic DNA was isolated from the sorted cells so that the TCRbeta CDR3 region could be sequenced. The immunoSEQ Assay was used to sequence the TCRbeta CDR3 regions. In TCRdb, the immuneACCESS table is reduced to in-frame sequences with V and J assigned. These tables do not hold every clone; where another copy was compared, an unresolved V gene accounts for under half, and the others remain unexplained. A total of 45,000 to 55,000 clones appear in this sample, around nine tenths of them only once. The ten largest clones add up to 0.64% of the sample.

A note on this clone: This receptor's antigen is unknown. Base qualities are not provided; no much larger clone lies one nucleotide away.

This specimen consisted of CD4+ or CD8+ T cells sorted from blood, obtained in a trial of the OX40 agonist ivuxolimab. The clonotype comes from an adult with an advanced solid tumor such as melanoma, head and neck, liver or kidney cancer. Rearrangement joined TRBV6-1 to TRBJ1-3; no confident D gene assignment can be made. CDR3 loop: CASTLSGNTIYF. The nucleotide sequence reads TGTGCCAGCACGCTCTCTGGAAACACCATATATTTT.